This T cell receptor (beta chain) derives from a study of tumor-infiltrating lymphocytes in localized non-small cell lung cancer. Study in general: From each patient, both tumor and uninvolved lung, non-adjacent to tumor, were sampled. Study outcomes and limitations: IM1 and IM2 tumors showed no difference in T-cell fraction. Available tissue quantity limited TCR sequencing to a patient subset. Compared with uninvolved lung, tumors showed higher T cell infiltration by TCRbeta sequencing.

Germline assignment: CDR1 KGHSH and CDR2 LQKENI. V lost 1 base, J lost 0 bases, and 7 bases lay in between. This CDR3 comprises 16 residues. Remarks on this clone: Its antigen is not identified.

Data came from immunoSEQ multiplex PCR; TCRdb stores just in-frame clones and leaves some out. This sample yields about 16,000 clones, of which approximately 70% are seen a single time; roughly 9.6% belongs to the top ten. Sequencing input: lung tumor tissue. The clonotype was recovered from a human donor with non-small cell lung cancer. The chain joins TRBV18 to TRBJ2-6, with D tentatively TRBD1 (5 bases). CDR3 DNA sequence: TGTGCCAGCTCACCACAGGGGAACTCTGGGGCCAACGTCCTGACTTTC. Its protein product is CASSPQGNSGANVLTF.